Below are 15 T cell receptor beta chains sequenced from a single sample in a study of blood T cell repertoires in COVID-19. Some clones are missing from TCRdb's copy, which holds only in-frame ones; the method was immunoSEQ multiplex PCR. Here the sample spans 200,000 to 300,000 clones, roughly 77% being singletons. Specimen: peripheral blood. All receptors come from a woman of 80 years or more with acute or convalescent COVID-19.

The chain recombines TRBV5-5 with TRBJ2-5; tentatively, D is TRBD1 (6 bases). CDR1 is SGHKS and CDR2 is YYEKEE in the germline V gene (reference sequence). V lost 0 bases and J 1 base, leaving 16 bases between the germline ends. This CDR3 is built from 17 residues. The CDR3 reads CASSLDNLWTAQETQYF. CDR3 in DNA: TGTGCCAGCAGCTTGGACAACCTTTGGACAGCCCAAGAGACCCAGTACTTC.

The V call is TRBV6-5, the J call TRBJ1-2, with 7 bases that match TRBD1. CDR1 and CDR2 from the germline V gene are MNHEY and SVGAGI. J lost 4 bases, V lost 0 bases, and 8 bases had no gene match. This CDR3 spans 16 amino acids. DNA for the CDR3: TGTGCCAGCAGTTACTCCCGGGACAGCTCTTTCTATGGCTACACCTTC. Translation: CASSYSRDSSFYGYTF.

The sample holds many counts of this clone. The chain couples TRBV5-1 to TRBJ2-1, with 12 bases fitting TRBD2. CDR3 length: 16 amino acids. V dropped 3 bases and J dropped 9; count of bases not matched to a gene: 10. CDR1 is SGHRS and CDR2 is YFSETQ in the germline V gene. CDR3 nucleotide sequence: TGCGCCAGCAGCTCGTCAACTAGCGGGAGGACATCTGAGCAGTTCTTC. Translating it yields CASSSSTSGRTSEQFF.

The chain uses TRBV19 and TRBJ1-5; D is possibly TRBD1 (6 bases). The CDR3 length is 15 residues. V lost 3 bases and J 7 bases, leaving 16 bases between the germline ends. CDR1 LNHDA and CDR2 SQIVND come from the germline V gene (reference sequence). This CDR3 is CASSMKGGVGQPQHF. Here the CDR3 DNA reads TGTGCCAGTAGTATGAAGGGGGGGGTCGGACAGCCCCAGCATTTT.

The chain joins TRBV6-5 to TRBJ2-7, with 7 bases matching TRBD1. The germline V gene encodes CDR1 MNHEY and CDR2 SVGAGI. This CDR3 has 15 residues. The junction had 7 bases not matched to a gene; V was cut back by 2 bases and J by 3 bases. CDR3 nucleotides: TGTGCCAGCAGTTACCGGGACAGACCCCTCTACGAGCAGTACTTC. Translation gives CASSYRDRPLYEQYF.

In regard to this clone: It is unclear where the CDR3 begins or ends on the DNA, so no DNA is shown, and the CDR3 is as TCRdb lists it. The rearrangement links TRBV5-1 to TRBJ1-2; the table assigns TRBD1, which was not confirmed against the DNA. The germline V gene encodes CDR1 SGHRS and CDR2 YFSETQ. The CDR3 region is 15 residues in length, termini included. The chain's CDR3 is CASSFGSGQGYGYTF.

The chain is built from TRBV7-9 and TRBJ1-1, with unresolved D. Germline V gives CDR1 SEHNR, CDR2 FQNEAQ (reference sequence). V lost 1 base to trimming and J lost 0 bases, with 9 bases between them. CDR3 length: 15 amino acids. The CDR3 sequence is CASSLGGAVNTEAFF. The CDR3 region has the DNA TGTGCCAGCAGCTTAGGAGGAGCTGTGAACACTGAAGCTTTCTTT.

V is TRBV3-1 (or the pseudogene TRBV3-2) and J is TRBJ2-2, with 7 bases aligning to TRBD1. This CDR3 region has 15 residues. With 4 bases clipped from V and 5 bases from J, the junction kept 7 bases outside the gene matches. CDR1 LGHDT and CDR2 YNNKEL come from the germline V gene (reference sequence). CDR3 coding DNA: TGTGCCAGCAGCCTGTGGGGACAGTCTACCGGGGAGCTGTTTTTT. Protein sequence: CASSLWGQSTGELFF.

The chain couples TRBV18 to TRBJ1-3, with D tentatively TRBD1 (6 bases). The V end was cut by 2 bases, the J end by 0 bases, with 11 bases between. The CDR3 runs to 16 residues. CDR1 KGHSH and CDR2 LQKENI come from the germline V gene. CDR3 in DNA: TGTGCCAGCTCACCAGTCGGACAGCTCTCTGGAAACACCATATATTTT. It is translated as CASSPVGQLSGNTIYF.

The gene calls are TRBV6-5 and TRBJ2-2; perhaps TRBD1 as D (6 bases). Between the trimmed V and J ends, which lost 6 bases and 2 bases, there was a span of 10 bases. Germline V gene lookup returns CDR1 MNHEY and CDR2 SVGAGI. The CDR3 spans 14 residues. The CDR3 DNA reads TGTGCCAGCAGGGACAGCTCTAACACCGGGGAGCTGTTTTTT. Translation gives CASRDSSNTGELFF.

This chain uses TRBV19 with TRBJ1-1; 7 positions agree with TRBD1. V was clipped by 4 bases and J by 8 bases; unmatched bases: 4. This CDR3 has 12 amino acids. Germline V gene lookup returns CDR1 LNHDA and CDR2 SQIVND (reference sequence). CDR3 nucleotides: TGTGCCAGTAGTAACAGGGGCTGGGAAGCTTTCTTT. Translating gives CASSNRGWEAFF.

The chain recombines TRBV5-5 with TRBJ1-1; 9 bases match TRBD1. CDR1 is SGHKS, CDR2 YYEKEE, per germline (reference sequence). J lost 4 bases, V lost 4 bases, and 11 bases had no gene match. The CDR3 spans 16 residues. Here the CDR3 reads CASSKTGGRVTTEAFF. CDR3 nucleotide sequence: TGTGCCAGCAGCAAGACAGGGGGGCGGGTTACCACTGAAGCTTTCTTT.

This clone was found a few times. This chain uses TRBV9 with TRBJ2-1; 7 bases align to TRBD1. The germline CDR1 and CDR2 sequences are SGDLS and YYNGEE. CDR3 length: 16 residues. Trimming took 3 bases from V and 6 from J; bases not matched to a gene: 12. CDR3 protein: CASSAGTARVGNEQFF. The CDR3 DNA is TGTGCCAGCAGCGCGGGGACAGCAAGGGTCGGCAATGAGCAGTTCTTC. The variable domain in full, with the rest retrieved from reference TRBV9 and TRBJ2-1, is DSGVTQTPKHLITATGQRVTLRCSPRSGDLSVYWYQQSLDQGLQFLIQYYNGEERAKGNILERFSAQQFPDLHSELNLSSLELGDSALYFCASSAGTARVGNEQFFGPGTRLTVL.

This clone is a singleton in its sample. The chain recombines TRBV12-3 or TRBV12-4 with TRBJ1-1; TRBD1 aligns across 7 bases. The J segment lost 1 base and the V segment lost 8 bases, leaving 4 bases of the junction unmatched. This CDR3 is built from 13 residues. The CDR3 loop reads CASRRQGNTEAFF. Written as DNA, the CDR3 is TGTGCCAGCCGAAGACAGGGGAACACTGAAGCTTTCTTT.

The CDR3 protein is CASSVTSIDDTQYF. CDR3 in DNA: TGTGCCAGCAGCGTCACTAGCATTGACGATACGCAGTATTTT. The chain is built from TRBV7-2 and TRBJ2-3, with a possible D match to TRBD2 (6 bases). In germline, CDR1 is SGHTA, CDR2 FQGNSA. The CDR3 has 14 residues. With 5 bases removed from V and 6 bases from J, the gap between germline ends came to 15 bases.